Shown below are 29 T cell receptor beta chains from a single sample sequenced in a study of blood T cell repertoires in COVID-19. The method was immunoSEQ multiplex PCR; TCRdb's version includes in-frame clones alone and lacks a portion of them. Of about 400,000 clones in the sample, 87% were seen once. The sample taken for sequencing was PBMCs or T cells enriched from blood (not recorded which). Source of these receptors: a woman aged 18-29 years with acute COVID-19.

V usage is TRBV7-8 and J usage is TRBJ2-5, with 11 bases lining up with TRBD1. The CDR3 runs to 15 residues. Germline V gene data show CDR1 as SGHVS and CDR2 as FQNEAQ. V trimming: 5 bases; J trimming: 4 bases; junction bases outside the gene matches: 6. The DNA for the CDR3 is TGTGCCAGCAGCCGGACAGGGGGCTCTGTAGAGACCCAGTACTTC. It yields the protein CASSRTGGSVETQYF.

The chain carries TRBV24-1 and TRBJ2-7; 8 nucleotides line up with TRBD1. Germline CDR1 and CDR2: KGHDR and SFDVKD. The CDR3 runs to 14 residues. Unmatched junction bases numbered 6, after V lost 9 bases and J lost 0 bases. CDR3 amino acids: CATGPGQASYEQYF. The CDR3 DNA sequence: TGTGCCACCGGGCCGGGACAGGCCTCCTACGAGCAGTACTTC.

J is TRBJ1-6 and V is TRBV28, with a possible D match to TRBD1 (6 bases). Germline values: CDR1 MDHEN, CDR2 SYDVKM. Between the trimmed V and J ends, which lost 5 bases and 8 bases, there was a span of 19 bases. This CDR3 is built from 16 residues. CDR3 in amino acids: CASSPLGGRGDSPLHF. The CDR3 DNA reads TGTGCCAGCAGTCCCCTCGGAGGCAGGGGCGATTCACCCCTCCACTTT.

The CDR3 region has the DNA TGTGCCTGGAGTATAGGACAGTACAATGAGCAGTTCTTC. It specifies CAWSIGQYNEQFF. This chain connects TRBV30 to TRBJ2-1; perhaps TRBD1 as D (6 bases). V was pared by 2 bases and J by 4 bases, with 9 bases between. The germline gives CDR1 GTSNPN, CDR2 SVGIG (reference sequence). The CDR3 extends over 13 amino acids.

This clone was seen just once. V is TRBV7-2 and J is TRBJ2-2; D perhaps matches TRBD1 (6 bases). V lost 3 bases to trimming and J lost 1 base, with 9 bases between them. The CDR3 length is 15 residues. CDR1 is SGHTA, CDR2 FQGNSA, per germline. The CDR3 sequence is CASSFTGMNTGELFF. The CDR3 DNA reads TGTGCCAGCAGCTTTACAGGGATGAACACCGGGGAGCTGTTTTTT.

This clone was seen a few times. The chain links TRBV20-1 to TRBJ2-5; a weak D match, TRBD1 (6 bases). There are 14 residues in the CDR3. Germline V gene lookup returns CDR1 DFQATT and CDR2 SNEGSKA (reference sequence). The germline V and J ends were trimmed by 3 bases and 1 base, with 12 bases remaining between them. Here the CDR3 DNA reads TGCAGTGCTAGTGGGGGCCGGCCCCAAGAGACCCAGTACTTC. This codes for CSASGGRPQETQYF.

The chain uses TRBV9 and TRBJ2-2, with D perhaps matching TRBD2 (7 bases). CDR3 length: 15 amino acids. Germline V gene sequence: CDR1 SGDLS, CDR2 YYNGEE. Trimming removed 5 bases from V and 5 bases from J, with 16 bases in between. The CDR3 nucleotides are TGTGCCAGCAGTCTTGGGGGGGCGCAAACCGGGGAGCTGTTTTTT. It translates to CASSLGGAQTGELFF.

V is TRBV9 and J is TRBJ1-1; 8 bases align to TRBD1. Germline V gene sequence: CDR1 SGDLS, CDR2 YYNGEE. Trimming took 3 bases from V and 0 from J; bases not matched to a gene: 16. This CDR3 region has 19 residues. The CDR3 DNA follows: TGTGCCAGCAGCGCAGGGGGTTACAGGGGGAGGGACATGAACACTGAAGCTTTCTTT. It is translated as CASSAGGYRGRDMNTEAFF.

This clone was seen more than once but under ten times. The chain joins TRBV11-2 to TRBJ1-1; D is ambiguous. The CDR3 is made up of 12 amino acids. The V gene's germline CDR1 is SGHAT and CDR2 FQNNGV. V dropped 5 bases and J dropped 3 bases, with 7 bases sitting between them. CDR3 in amino acids: CASSIRDTEAFF. The DNA of the CDR3 is TGTGCCAGCAGCATACGGGACACTGAAGCTTTCTTT.

This chain links TRBV7-2 with TRBJ2-2; D might be TRBD1 (6 bases). The germline V and J ends were trimmed by 2 bases and 4 bases, with 8 bases remaining between them. The CDR3 covers 14 residues. CDR1 and CDR2 (germline): SGHTA, FQGNSA. CDR3 region: CASSLRQVTGELFF. The CDR3 DNA is TGTGCCAGCAGCTTACGACAGGTCACCGGGGAGCTGTTTTTT.

This rearrangement joins TRBV6-2 or TRBV6-3 to TRBJ2-2, with D possibly being TRBD1 (5 bases). V was cut by 4 bases and J by 5 bases, with 8 bases left in between. CDR3 size: 13 residues. The germline CDR1 and CDR2 sequences are MNHEY and SVGEGT. Here the CDR3 reads CASSLTVTGELFF. For the CDR3, the DNA is TGTGCCAGCAGTTTGACAGTGACCGGGGAGCTGTTTTTT.

The chain recombines TRBV5-1 with TRBJ1-4; D gene unclear. The CDR3 runs to 15 residues. Germline V CDR1 and CDR2: SGHRS, YFSETQ. Trimming took 0 bases from V and 3 from J, leaving 9 bases between them. The CDR3 loop reads CASSLAQAPNEKLFF. CDR3 nucleotides: TGCGCCAGCAGCTTGGCCCAGGCTCCTAATGAAAAACTGTTTTTT.

V is TRBV19 and J is TRBJ1-5; TRBD1 is a possible D gene (6 bases). The V gene's germline CDR1 is LNHDA and CDR2 SQIVND (reference sequence). The CDR3 is 14 residues long. Trimming cost V 7 bases and J 7 bases, with 17 bases left between them. CDR3 DNA: TGTGCCAGTACCTCGTTACAGGGCCGCCAGCCCCAGCATTTT. This sequence encodes CASTSLQGRQPQHF.

This clone was seen once. This chain uses TRBV7-3 with TRBJ2-5, with 10 bases that match TRBD1. J gave up 4 bases and V 4 bases, and 3 bases lay outside the gene matches. The CDR3 has 14 residues. The germline CDR1 and CDR2 sequences are SGHTA and FQGTGA. The CDR3 DNA sequence: TGTGCCAGCAGCTCGGGACAGGGGACAGAGACCCAGTACTTC. Protein product: CASSSGQGTETQYF.

This clone was seen a handful of times. In nucleotides, the CDR3 is TGCGCCAGCAGTGAGAGTGTAGCGGGAGGCGACGAGCAGTACTTC. This gives the protein CASSESVAGGDEQYF. The gene calls are TRBV10-1 and TRBJ2-7; 10 bases match TRBD2. The germline CDR1 and CDR2 sequences are WNHNN and SYGVQD (reference sequence). J gave up 5 bases and V 2 bases, and 6 bases lay outside the gene matches. CDR3 size: 15 residues.

The chain's CDR3 is CASSQPTGSHTGELFF. The CDR3 DNA is TGTGCCAGCAGCCAGCCGACAGGGAGCCACACCGGGGAGCTGTTTTTT. The J gene is TRBJ2-2, the V gene TRBV14; TRBD1 matches at 7 bases. With V trimmed by 3 bases and J by 3 bases, 7 bases remained unmatched. The CDR3 length is 16 residues. Per germline, CDR1 SGHDN and CDR2 FVKESK.

J is TRBJ2-1 and V is TRBV7-9, with 7 bases lining up with TRBD1. This CDR3 has 14 amino acids. The V segment lost 5 bases and the J segment 4 bases; nucleotides outside the gene matches: 5. CDR1 is SEHNR, CDR2 FQNEAQ, per germline (reference sequence). The CDR3 sequence: CASSQGQLYNEQFF. CDR3 coding DNA: TGTGCCAGCAGCCAGGGACAGTTGTACAATGAGCAGTTCTTC.

The chain joins TRBV3-1 (or the pseudogene TRBV3-2) to TRBJ1-1; D not resolved. The CDR3 has 17 residues. The germline V gene encodes CDR1 LGHDT and CDR2 YNNKEL (reference sequence). The germline V and J ends were trimmed by 0 bases and 5 bases, with 19 bases remaining between them. CDR3 residues: CASSQDKFVARGTEAFF. DNA for the CDR3: TGTGCCAGCAGCCAAGATAAGTTTGTGGCCCGGGGAACTGAAGCTTTCTTT.

This clone has a single count. The chain has TRBV5-1 and TRBJ2-1; D is unresolved. Germline assignment: CDR1 SGHRS and CDR2 YFSETQ. V was shortened by 2 bases and J by 5 bases, with 11 bases between the two germline ends. The CDR3 runs to 14 residues. CDR3 bases: TGCGCCAGCAGCTTACTTCCCCAGGACAATGAGCAGTTCTTC. It yields the protein CASSLLPQDNEQFF.

The V and J genes are TRBV9 and TRBJ1-4; the D gene is possibly TRBD1 (5 bases). The V end was cut by 4 bases, the J end by 2 bases, with 12 bases between. Germline CDR1 reads SGDLS; CDR2 reads YYNGEE. The CDR3 runs to 15 residues. CDR3 sequence reads: CASSLPGGTNEKLFF. DNA for the CDR3: TGTGCCAGCAGCCTGCCCGGGGGTACTAATGAAAAACTGTTTTTT.

The chain employs TRBV29-1 and TRBJ2-7, with 7 bases matching TRBD2. J gave up 1 base and V 7 bases, and 1 base lay outside the gene matches. The CDR3 has 11 amino acids. Germline CDR1 SQVTM, CDR2 ANQGSEA. CDR3 in amino acids: CSGRESYEQYF. The CDR3 nucleotides read TGCAGCGGGCGGGAGTCCTACGAGCAGTACTTC.

The CDR3 DNA is TGTGCCTGGAGTAGTAGGGGCTATGGCTACACCTTC. Amino acid sequence: CAWSSRGYGYTF. The chain is built from TRBV30 and TRBJ1-2, with a tentative D call TRBD1 (5 bases). Germline V gene data show CDR1 as GTSNPN and CDR2 as SVGIG (reference sequence). The CDR3 consists of 12 residues. Trimming left V 2 bases short and J 4 bases short, with 8 bases between. The full variable domain, rest sourced from reference TRBV30 and TRBJ1-2, is SQTIHQWPATLVQPVGSPLSLECTVEGTSNPNLYWYRQAAGRGLQLLFYSVGIGQISSEVPQNLSASRPQDRQFILSSKKLLLSDSGFYLCAWSSRGYGYTFGSGTRLTVV.

The chain links TRBV15 to TRBJ2-7; 10 bases are shared with TRBD2. CDR1 and CDR2 (germline): LNHNV, YYDKDF (reference sequence). The CDR3 length is 18 residues. Trimming at V came to 0 bases and at J to 4 bases, leaving 12 bases not matched to a gene. CDR3 DNA sequence: TGTGCCACCAGCAGAGATACCGTCGCTAGCGGGAGATTTTACGAGCAGTACTTC. Translating it yields CATSRDTVASGRFYEQYF.

The V call is TRBV5-1, the J call TRBJ2-3; 8 bases map to TRBD2. There are 14 residues in the CDR3. Germline V CDR1 and CDR2: SGHRS, YFSETQ. V dropped 4 bases and J dropped 2; count of bases not matched to a gene: 3. DNA of the CDR3: TGCGCCAGCAGCACGGGACTAGTCACAGATACGCAGTATTTT. Its translation is CASSTGLVTDTQYF.

V and J are TRBV6-5 and TRBJ2-1; D is unresolved. V dropped 4 bases and J dropped 0 bases, with 10 bases sitting between them. The CDR3 spans 15 residues. Germline V gene sequence: CDR1 MNHEY, CDR2 SVGAGI. CDR3 in DNA: TGTGCCAGCAGTTTAGCCCGCCGCTCCTACAATGAGCAGTTCTTC. It yields the protein CASSLARRSYNEQFF.

The rearrangement uses TRBV28 and TRBJ2-7, with TRBD2 identical over 8 bases. The CDR3 is 14 amino acids. Germline V gene sequence: CDR1 MDHEN, CDR2 SYDVKM. J lost 5 bases, V lost 7 bases, and 10 bases had no gene match. The CDR3 is CASTRSGSYHEQYF. CDR3 bases: TGTGCCAGCACCAGGAGCGGGAGTTACCACGAGCAGTACTTC.

The V call is TRBV19, the J call TRBJ1-1, with D uncertain. Deletions cut 6 bases from V and 1 base from J, with 12 bases between. This CDR3 spans 14 amino acids. Per germline, CDR1 LNHDA and CDR2 SQIVND (reference sequence). The CDR3 region has the DNA TGTGCCAGTAGGCGACAACTCCAGAACACTGAAGCTTTCTTT. Protein: CASRRQLQNTEAFF.

This clone was picked up one time. The chain combines TRBV5-4 with TRBJ2-7; 7 positions agree with TRBD1. This CDR3 is built from 15 residues. V dropped 4 bases and J dropped 4; count of bases not matched to a gene: 11. Germline values: CDR1 SGHNT, CDR2 YYREEE (reference sequence). CDR3 in DNA: TGTGCCAGCAGCCCCCGGGACAGTCAAGGTTACGAGCAGTACTTC. Translated: CASSPRDSQGYEQYF.

The rearrangement joins TRBV11-2 to TRBJ2-2; 10 nucleotides align to TRBD1. The J segment lost 5 bases and the V segment lost 2 bases, leaving 2 bases of the junction unmatched. The germline CDR1 and CDR2 sequences are SGHAT and FQNNGV. The CDR3 spans 15 residues. The CDR3 DNA sequence: TGTGCCAGCAGCTTACGGACAGGGGGAACCGGGGAGCTGTTTTTT. Its translation: CASSLRTGGTGELFF.